These T cell receptor beta chains were read from a single sample in a study of shared clonotypes between healthy human individuals. This table comes from immunoSEQ multiplex PCR, and its TCRdb copy is limited to in-frame clones, with some not included. The table includes about 2.2 million clones, about 92% detected once. Sequencing was done on a sample of naive CD8+ T cells from PBMCs. These receptors originate from a man younger than 30 in good health. Some clones in this sample may be carry-over from other donors' samples. Each CDR3 is given with its conserved first and last residue. D genes are given only for firm matches. Size is omitted from some rows. Given values are once, few, many or a class for expanded clones.

V gene: TRBV9
D gene: -
clone size: -
J gene: TRBJ1-2
CDR3 protein: CASSVDGGISAGYTF
CDR3 DNA: TGTGCCAGCAGCGTAGATGGGGGGATTAGCGCTGGCTACACCTTC

V gene: TRBV7-8
D gene: -
clone size: -
J gene: TRBJ2-5
CDR3 protein: CASSSPQGTVETQYF
CDR3 DNA: TGTGCCAGCAGCTCCCCACAGGGAACTGTAGAGACCCAGTACTTC

V gene: TRBV7-6
D gene: -
clone size: -
J gene: TRBJ2-5
CDR3 protein: CASRPGGSQETQYF
CDR3 DNA: TGTGCCAGCAGACCCGGGGGCAGCCAAGAGACCCAGTACTTC

V gene: TRBV28
D gene: -
clone size: -
J gene: TRBJ1-1
CDR3 protein: CASRLRVPPGTEAFF
CDR3 DNA: TGTGCCAGCAGACTCCGGGTCCCTCCGGGCACTGAAGCTTTCTTT

V gene: TRBV9
D gene: -
clone size: -
J gene: TRBJ2-1
CDR3 protein: CASSAGTGSSYNEQFF
CDR3 DNA: TGTGCCAGCAGCGCCGGAACTGGGAGCTCCTACAATGAGCAGTTCTTC

V gene: TRBV7-9
D gene: TRBD1
clone size: -
J gene: TRBJ1-5
CDR3 protein: CASSLGGTGDSNQPQHF
CDR3 DNA: TGTGCCAGCAGCTTAGGCGGGACAGGGGATAGCAATCAGCCCCAGCATTTT

V gene: TRBV9
D gene: -
clone size: -
J gene: TRBJ2-7
CDR3 protein: CASSVEVAGDDEQYF
CDR3 DNA: TGTGCCAGCAGCGTAGAGGTGGCAGGGGATGACGAGCAGTACTTC

V gene: TRBV4-2
D gene: -
clone size: -
J gene: TRBJ2-7
CDR3 protein: CASSQERGGAETPYEQYF
CDR3 DNA: TGTGCCAGCAGCCAAGAAAGGGGGGGAGCGGAAACTCCCTACGAGCAGTACTTC

V gene: TRBV5-6
D gene: -
clone size: -
J gene: TRBJ2-2
CDR3 protein: CASSLGSGELFF
CDR3 DNA: TGTGCCAGCAGCTTGGGCAGCGGGGAGCTGTTTTTT

V gene: TRBV9
D gene: TRBD1
clone size: once
J gene: TRBJ2-1
CDR3 protein: CASSVTTRTGTYNEQFF
CDR3 DNA: TGTGCCAGCAGCGTAACCACCCGGACAGGGACTTACAATGAGCAGTTCTTC

V gene: TRBV2
D gene: TRBD1
clone size: once
J gene: TRBJ2-7
CDR3 protein: CASQHRDRPYEQYF
CDR3 DNA: TGTGCCAGCCAACACCGGGACAGGCCCTACGAGCAGTACTTC

V gene: TRBV7-9
D gene: -
clone size: -
J gene: TRBJ2-7
CDR3 protein: CASSSPQTGHYEQYF
CDR3 DNA: TGTGCCAGCAGCTCACCCCAGACGGGTCACTACGAGCAGTACTTC

V gene: TRBV27
D gene: TRBD2
clone size: -
J gene: TRBJ2-7
CDR3 protein: CASSSGTSGAYEQYF
CDR3 DNA: TGTGCCAGCAGTTCCGGGACTAGCGGGGCCTACGAGCAGTACTTC

V gene: TRBV10-3
D gene: -
clone size: -
J gene: TRBJ1-2
CDR3 protein: CAIKGEGFGYGYTF
CDR3 DNA: TGTGCCATCAAAGGTGAGGGATTCGGCTATGGCTACACCTTC

V gene: TRBV11-1
D gene: TRBD2
clone size: -
J gene: TRBJ2-5
CDR3 protein: CASSELSLAGTDQYF
CDR3 DNA: TGTGCCAGCAGCGAGCTCTCGCTAGCGGGAACAGACCAGTACTTC

V gene: TRBV27
D gene: -
clone size: few
J gene: TRBJ2-7
CDR3 protein: CASSLWGEQYF
CDR3 DNA: TGTGCCAGCAGTTTATGGGGCGAGCAGTACTTC

V gene: TRBV6-4
D gene: -
clone size: -
J gene: TRBJ1-3
CDR3 protein: CASSTQEAPGNTIYF
CDR3 DNA: TGTGCCAGCAGCACACAAGAAGCCCCAGGAAACACCATATATTTT